This TCR beta chain was sequenced in a study of post-analysis software for immune sequencing data. TCR beta cDNA libraries had unique molecular identifiers. TCRdb used MiXCR to reprocess the PCR reads, holding one entry per CDR3 protein. The data hold around 770,000 distinct CDR3 sequences, with 40% to 55% observed a single time. J was trimmed by 2 bases and V by 4 bases; bases with no gene match: 6. The germline V gene encodes CDR1 SGHRS and CDR2 YFSETQ. This CDR3 is 17 amino acids long. As regards this clonotype: Its antigen is currently unknown.

Study-level points and caveats: Roughly five TRBV segments were significantly more frequent in patients than in controls. TRBV5-6, TRBV5-1 and TRBV20-1 were among these segments.

The chain couples TRBV5-1 to TRBJ2-1; 13 bases fit TRBD2. This clonotype was sampled from a girl under 18 with multiple sclerosis. Sequencing used blood. In nucleotides, the CDR3 is TGCGCCAGCAGCCAAGGACTAGCGGGAGATACCTACAATGAGCAGTTCTTC. It translates to CASSQGLAGDTYNEQFF.